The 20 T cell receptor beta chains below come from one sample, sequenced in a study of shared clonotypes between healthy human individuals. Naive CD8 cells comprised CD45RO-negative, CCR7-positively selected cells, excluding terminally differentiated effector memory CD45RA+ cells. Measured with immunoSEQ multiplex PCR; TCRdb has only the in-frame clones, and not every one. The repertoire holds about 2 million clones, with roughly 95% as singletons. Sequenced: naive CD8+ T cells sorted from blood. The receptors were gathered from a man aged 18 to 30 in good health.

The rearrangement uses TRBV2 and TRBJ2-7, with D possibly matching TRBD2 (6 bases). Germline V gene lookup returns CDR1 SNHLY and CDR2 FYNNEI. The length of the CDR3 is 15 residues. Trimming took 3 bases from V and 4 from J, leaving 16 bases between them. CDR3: CASSDPASVGYEQYF. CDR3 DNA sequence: TGTGCCAGCAGTGACCCGGCTAGCGTAGGATACGAGCAGTACTTC.

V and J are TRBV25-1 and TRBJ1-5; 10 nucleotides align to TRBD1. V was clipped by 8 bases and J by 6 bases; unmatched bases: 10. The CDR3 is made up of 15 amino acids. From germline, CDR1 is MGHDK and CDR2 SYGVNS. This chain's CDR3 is CASGPSGTGAQPQHF. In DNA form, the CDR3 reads TGTGCCAGCGGGCCCTCCGGGACAGGGGCTCAGCCCCAGCATTTT.

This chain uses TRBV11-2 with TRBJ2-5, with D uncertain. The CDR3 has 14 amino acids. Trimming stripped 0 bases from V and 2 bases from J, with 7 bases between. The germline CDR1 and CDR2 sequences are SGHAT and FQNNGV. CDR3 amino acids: CASSLDMGQETQYF. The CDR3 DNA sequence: TGTGCCAGCAGCTTAGATATGGGTCAAGAGACCCAGTACTTC.

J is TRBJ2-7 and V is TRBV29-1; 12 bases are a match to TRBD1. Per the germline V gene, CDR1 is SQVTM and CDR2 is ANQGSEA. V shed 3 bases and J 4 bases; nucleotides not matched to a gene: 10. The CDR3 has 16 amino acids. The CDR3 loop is CSVDRLGQGAYYEQYF. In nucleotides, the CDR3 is TGCAGCGTTGACCGACTGGGACAGGGGGCTTATTACGAGCAGTACTTC.

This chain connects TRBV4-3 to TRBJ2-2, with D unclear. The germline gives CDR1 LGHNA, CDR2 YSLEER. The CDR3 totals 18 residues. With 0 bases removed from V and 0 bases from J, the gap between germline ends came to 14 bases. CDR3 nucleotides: TGCGCCAGCAGCCAAGATCCCCTTGTCGGAACGAACACCGGGGAGCTGTTTTTT. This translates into CASSQDPLVGTNTGELFF.

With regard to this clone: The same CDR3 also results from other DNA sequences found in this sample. The CDR3 loop reads CASSVDGYQETQYF. For the CDR3, the DNA is TGTGCCAGCAGCGTAGACGGCTACCAAGAGACCCAGTACTTC. The chain couples TRBV9 to TRBJ2-5; D is ambiguous. CDR3 length equals 14 residues. Trimming pared 0 bases from V and 0 bases from J, leaving 6 bases between. Germline V CDR1 and CDR2: SGDLS, YYNGEE.

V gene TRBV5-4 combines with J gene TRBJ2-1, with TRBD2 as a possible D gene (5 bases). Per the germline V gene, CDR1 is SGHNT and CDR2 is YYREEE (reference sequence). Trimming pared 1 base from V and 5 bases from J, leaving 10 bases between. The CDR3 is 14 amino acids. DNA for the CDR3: TGTGCCAGCAGCTTGAACCTGGGAGACAATGAGCAGTTCTTC. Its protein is CASSLNLGDNEQFF. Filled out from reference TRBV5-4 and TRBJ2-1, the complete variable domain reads ETGVTQSPTHLIKTRGQQVTLRCSSQSGHNTVSWYQQALGQGPQFIFQYYREEENGRGNFPPRFSGLQFPNYSSELNVNALELDDSALYLCASSLNLGDNEQFFGPGTRLTVL.

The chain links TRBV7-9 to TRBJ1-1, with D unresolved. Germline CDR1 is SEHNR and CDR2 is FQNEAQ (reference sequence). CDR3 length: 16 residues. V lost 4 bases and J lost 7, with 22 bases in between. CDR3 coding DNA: TGTGCCAGCAGCTCAATTATCGCCCAATCCGAGCATGAAGCTTTCTTT. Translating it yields CASSSIIAQSEHEAFF.

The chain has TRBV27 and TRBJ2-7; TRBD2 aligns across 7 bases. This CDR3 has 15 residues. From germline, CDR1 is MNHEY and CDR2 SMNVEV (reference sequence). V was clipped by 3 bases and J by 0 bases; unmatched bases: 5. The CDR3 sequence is CASSFRGDPSYEQYF. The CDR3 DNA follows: TGTGCCAGCAGTTTCCGGGGGGATCCCTCCTACGAGCAGTACTTC.

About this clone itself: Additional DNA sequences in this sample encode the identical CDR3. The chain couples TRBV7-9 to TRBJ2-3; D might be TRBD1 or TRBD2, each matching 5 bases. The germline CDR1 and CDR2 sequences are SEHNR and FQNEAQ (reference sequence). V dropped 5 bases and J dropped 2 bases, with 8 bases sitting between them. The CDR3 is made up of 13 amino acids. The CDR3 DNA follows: TGTGCCAGCAGCCTAGGGACCACAGATACGCAGTATTTT. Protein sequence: CASSLGTTDTQYF.

The CDR3: CASSSDRGKGEQYF. The CDR3 DNA sequence: TGTGCCAGCAGCTCGGACAGGGGGAAGGGGGAGCAGTACTTC. This chain uses TRBV7-9 with TRBJ2-7, with TRBD1 matching over 10 bases. The CDR3 is 14 residues long. The junction had 7 bases not matched to a gene; V was cut back by 4 bases and J by 7 bases. Germline values: CDR1 SEHNR, CDR2 FQNEAQ (reference sequence).

This CDR3 is CASTTIEGQVRSPLHF. CDR3 coding DNA: TGCGCCAGCACCACCATCGAGGGACAGGTTCGGTCACCCCTCCACTTT. The chain combines TRBV10-1 with TRBJ1-6; TRBD1 matches 8 bases. V lost 7 bases, J lost 10 bases, and 15 bases stayed unmatched. The germline V gene encodes CDR1 WNHNN and CDR2 SYGVQD (reference sequence). The CDR3 contains 16 residues.

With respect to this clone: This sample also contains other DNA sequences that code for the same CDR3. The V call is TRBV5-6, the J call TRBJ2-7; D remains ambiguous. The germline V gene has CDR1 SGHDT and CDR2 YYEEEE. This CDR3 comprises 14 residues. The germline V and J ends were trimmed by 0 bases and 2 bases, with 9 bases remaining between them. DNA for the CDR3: TGTGCCAGCAGCTTGGGCACCTCTACCTACGAGCAGTACTTC. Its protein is CASSLGTSTYEQYF. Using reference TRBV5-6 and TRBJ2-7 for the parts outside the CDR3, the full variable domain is DAGVTQSPTHLIKTRGQQVTLRCSPKSGHDTVSWYQQALGQGPQFIFQYYEEEERQRGNFPDRFSGHQFPNYSSELNVNALLLGDSALYLCASSLGTSTYEQYFGPGTRLTVT.

CDR3: CSVEGQGHGYTF. The CDR3 nucleotides read TGCAGCGTTGAAGGGCAGGGCCATGGCTACACCTTC. V gene TRBV29-1 combines with J gene TRBJ1-2; D might be TRBD1 (5 bases). The CDR3 is 12 residues long. V was clipped by 1 base and J by 6 bases, with 9 bases between them. Germline CDR1 SQVTM, CDR2 ANQGSEA.

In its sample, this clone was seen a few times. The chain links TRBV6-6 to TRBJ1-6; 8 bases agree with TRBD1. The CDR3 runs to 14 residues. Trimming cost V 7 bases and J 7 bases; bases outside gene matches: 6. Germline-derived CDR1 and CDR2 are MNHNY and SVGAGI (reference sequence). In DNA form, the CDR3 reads TGTGCCAGCAATCGACAGGGGATGAATTCACCCCTCCACTTT. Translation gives CASNRQGMNSPLHF.

DNA for the CDR3: TGTGCCAGCAGTCCTAGGACAGGGAATGAAAAACTGTTTTTT. Protein product: CASSPRTGNEKLFF. The chain couples TRBV27 to TRBJ1-4, with 8 nucleotides matching TRBD1. Germline V gene data show CDR1 as MNHEY and CDR2 as SMNVEV (reference sequence). The CDR3 covers 14 residues. V trimming: 5 bases; J trimming: 5 bases; junction bases outside the gene matches: 4.

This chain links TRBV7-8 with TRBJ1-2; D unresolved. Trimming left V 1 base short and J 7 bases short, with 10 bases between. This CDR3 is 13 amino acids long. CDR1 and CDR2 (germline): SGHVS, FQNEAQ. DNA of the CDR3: TGTGCCAGCAGCTTAGATCTTACTAGTGGCTACACCTTC. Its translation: CASSLDLTSGYTF.

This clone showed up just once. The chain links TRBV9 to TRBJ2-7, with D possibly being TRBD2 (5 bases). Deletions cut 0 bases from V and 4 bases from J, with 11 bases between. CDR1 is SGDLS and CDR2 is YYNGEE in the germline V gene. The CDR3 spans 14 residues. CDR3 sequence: CASSVGAAVYEQYF. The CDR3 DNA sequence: TGTGCCAGCAGCGTAGGAGCGGCGGTATACGAGCAGTACTTC.

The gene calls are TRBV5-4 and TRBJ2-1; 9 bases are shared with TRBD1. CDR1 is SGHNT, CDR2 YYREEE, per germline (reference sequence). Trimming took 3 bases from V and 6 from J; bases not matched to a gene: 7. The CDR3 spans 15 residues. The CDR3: CASSSPGQGVNEQFF. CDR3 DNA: TGTGCCAGCAGCTCCCCGGGACAGGGTGTCAATGAGCAGTTCTTC.

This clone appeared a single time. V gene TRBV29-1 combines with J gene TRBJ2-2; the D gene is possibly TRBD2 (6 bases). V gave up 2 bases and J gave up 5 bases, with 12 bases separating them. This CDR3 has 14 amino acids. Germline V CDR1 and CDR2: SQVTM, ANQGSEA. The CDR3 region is CSVETGVATGELFF. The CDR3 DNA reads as TGCAGCGTTGAAACGGGAGTGGCGACCGGGGAGCTGTTTTTT.